Listed below are T cell receptor beta chains from one sample, sequenced in a study of blood T cell repertoires in COVID-19. The assay was immunoSEQ multiplex PCR, and TCRdb's table has in-frame clones only and misses some. The sample holds 65,000 to 95,000 clones; about four fifths are singletons and the top ten take 12%. Source material: peripheral blood. The receptor source for this set is a woman aged 35 to 49 with active or convalescent COVID-19. CDR3s include the opening cysteine and the closing phenylalanine or tryptophan. A D gene is named only where the DNA matches it firmly. Some rows have no size entry. The others give once, few or many, or a class for an expanded clone.

TRBD1	TRBV4-3	TRBJ1-5	-	CASSQDIGTAYSNQPQHF	TGCGCCAGCAGCCAAGATATTGGGACAGCTTATAGCAATCAGCCCCAGCATTTT
-	TRBV11-2	TRBJ2-3	-	CASSLDPPQGGTDTQYF	TGTGCCAGCAGCTTAGACCCCCCACAGGGGGGGACAGATACGCAGTATTTT
TRBD1	TRBV7-2	TRBJ1-4	few	CASSGQGMGEEKLFF	TGTGCCAGCAGCGGACAGGGGATGGGCGAAGAAAAACTGTTTTTT
-	TRBV12-3/TRBV12-4	TRBJ2-7	-	CASSFIPEEQYF	TGTGCCAGCAGTTTCATCCCGGAGGAGCAGTACTTC
-	TRBV7-9	TRBJ1-5	-	CASSLTGSGVNQPQHF	TGTGCCAGCAGCTTAACAGGGTCCGGTGTCAATCAGCCCCAGCATTTT
TRBD1	TRBV28	TRBJ1-2	-	CASQSDRDFYGYTF	TGTGCCAGCCAATCCGACAGGGACTTCTATGGCTACACCTTC
TRBD1	TRBV28	TRBJ1-2	-	CASSPGTGTGILNGYTF	TGTGCCAGCAGCCCCGGCACCGGGACAGGGATTCTGAATGGCTACACCTTC
TRBD2	TRBV19	TRBJ2-3	once	CASIGRDYTDTQYF	TGTGCCAGTATCGGCCGGGACTACACAGATACGCAGTATTTT
-	TRBV28	TRBJ1-3	many	CASSIQGLGGNTIYF	TGTGCCAGCAGCATACAGGGTTTGGGGGGAAACACCATATATTTT
-	TRBV28	TRBJ1-4	-	CASSSPGTANEKLFF	TGTGCCAGCAGTTCCCCCGGGACTGCTAATGAAAAACTGTTTTTT
-	TRBV3-1/TRBV3-2	TRBJ1-2	few	CASSQGNYGYTF	TGTGCCAGCAGCCAGGGCAACTATGGCTACACCTTC
TRBD1	TRBV6-1	TRBJ2-2	-	CASSTGVATGELFF	TGTGCCAGCAGTACAGGGGTGGCCACCGGGGAGCTGTTTTTT
TRBD2	TRBV7-9	TRBJ2-1	-	CASSLWSSGSYNEQFF	TGTGCCAGCAGCTTATGGTCTAGCGGGTCCTACAATGAGCAGTTCTTC
TRBD1	TRBV7-3	TRBJ2-1	-	CASSLGQGSSIYNEQFF	TGTGCCAGCAGCCTGGGACAGGGGTCGAGCATTTACAATGAGCAGTTCTTC
-	TRBV7-2	TRBJ2-5	-	CASSLDRLAAGETQYF	TGTGCCAGCAGCTTAGATCGATTAGCGGCCGGCGAGACCCAGTACTTC
-	TRBV28	TRBJ1-1	-	CASSWQGNTEAFF	TGTGCCAGCAGTTGGCAGGGGAACACTGAAGCTTTCTTT
-	TRBV6-5	TRBJ1-5	few	CASRGGAVQHF	TGTGCCAGCAGGGGGGGGGCCGTCCAGCATTTT
TRBD1	TRBV10-3	TRBJ1-4	-	CAISQGQGAGEKLFF	TGTGCCATCAGCCAGGGACAGGGGGCAGGAGAAAAACTGTTTTTT
TRBD1	TRBV27	TRBJ1-6	once	CASGRDRDSYNSPLHF	TGTGCCAGCGGGCGGGACAGGGACTCCTATAATTCACCCCTCCACTTT
TRBD2	TRBV10-3	TRBJ2-1	-	CAISASLIGGNEQFF	TGTGCCATCAGTGCGAGCCTAATCGGGGGGAATGAGCAGTTCTTC
TRBD2	TRBV5-5	TRBJ2-5	-	CASRRGGEETQYF	TGTGCCAGCCGCCGTGGGGGGGAGGAGACCCAGTACTTC
TRBD1	TRBV28	TRBJ2-5	once	CASSRGSGQGWETQYF	TGTGCCAGCAGTCGGGGGTCGGGACAGGGTTGGGAGACCCAGTACTTC
TRBD2	TRBV3-1/TRBV3-2	TRBJ2-3	-	CASSLRASGTDTQYF	TGTGCCAGCAGCCTCAGGGCTAGCGGGACAGATACGCAGTATTTT
TRBD1	TRBV19	TRBJ1-5	-	CASSLRTGNQPQHF	TGTGCCAGTAGTCTTCGGACAGGAAACCAGCCCCAGCATTTT
-	TRBV18	TRBJ2-5	few	CASSPGGGAETQYF	TGTGCCAGCTCACCGGGTGGAGGGGCAGAGACCCAGTACTTC
TRBD1	TRBV18	TRBJ1-5	-	CASSPPGQGNQPQHF	TGTGCCAGCTCACCCCCGGGACAGGGTAATCAGCCCCAGCATTTT
-	TRBV4-1	TRBJ2-1	-	CASSQGGPNEQFF	TGCGCCAGCAGCCAGGGAGGACCCAATGAGCAGTTCTTC
-	TRBV11-2	TRBJ1-1	-	CASSRSGTRTEAFF	TGTGCCAGCAGCCGTTCGGGTACGAGAACTGAAGCTTTCTTT
-	TRBV28	TRBJ2-7	-	CASTQGAGDGEQYF	TGTGCCAGCACCCAGGGGGCGGGAGACGGCGAGCAGTACTTC
TRBD2	TRBV7-2	TRBJ2-1	-	CASSLSLAGYNEQFF	TGTGCCAGCAGCTTATCTCTAGCGGGGTACAATGAGCAGTTCTTC
-	TRBV6-5	TRBJ1-2	-	CATSPVIYGYTF	TGTGCCACCTCACCGGTGATCTATGGCTACACCTTC
-	TRBV18	TRBJ2-1	-	CASSPVADSYNEQFF	TGTGCCAGCTCACCGGTAGCGGACTCCTACAATGAGCAGTTCTTC
TRBD2	TRBV9	TRBJ2-7	-	CASSPEEGGRGQYF	TGTGCCAGCAGCCCAGAAGAAGGCGGGAGAGGCCAGTACTTC
-	TRBV11-2	TRBJ2-1	-	CASSLSGIYNEQFF	TGTGCCAGCAGCTTATCAGGGATCTACAATGAGCAGTTCTTC
TRBD2	TRBV20-1	TRBJ2-7	-	CSASLAGLNEQYF	TGCAGTGCTAGTCTAGCGGGGTTGAACGAGCAGTACTTC
TRBD1	TRBV27	TRBJ1-6	-	CASTRTGGNSPLHF	TGTGCCAGCACTAGGACAGGGGGGAATTCACCCCTCCACTTT
-	TRBV14	TRBJ1-2	-	CASSQGQTYGYTF	TGTGCCAGCAGCCAAGGACAGACCTATGGCTACACCTTC
TRBD2	TRBV7-3	TRBJ2-2	-	CASSLTSVGTGELFF	TGTGCCAGCAGCCTTACTAGCGTGGGGACCGGGGAGCTGTTTTTT
TRBD1	TRBV24-1	TRBJ2-5	-	CATSDRQGSVGEQTQYF	TGTGCCACCAGTGACCGACAGGGAAGCGTAGGGGAGCAGACCCAGTACTTC
-	TRBV9	TRBJ2-6	-	CASSVVEGPGANVLTF	TGTGCCAGCAGCGTAGTGGAGGGGCCAGGGGCCAACGTCCTGACTTTC
-	TRBV5-8	TRBJ2-5	-	CASSLQGWETQYF	TGTGCCAGCAGCCTTCAGGGGTGGGAGACCCAGTACTTC
-	TRBV11-2	TRBJ2-5	-	CASSTHLRETQYF	TGTGCCAGCAGCACACACTTGAGGGAGACCCAGTACTTC
TRBD1	TRBV14	TRBJ1-4	once	CASSQITWDRINEKLFF	TGTGCCAGCAGCCAAATAACTTGGGACAGAATTAATGAAAAACTGTTTTTT
-	TRBV6-1	TRBJ1-6	-	CASSEQGRGSPLHF	TGTGCCAGCAGTGAACAAGGGAGAGGTTCACCCCTCCACTTT
TRBD1	TRBV7-2	TRBJ1-5	-	CASSLEGAGNQPQHF	TGTGCCAGCAGCTTAGAGGGGGCAGGCAATCAGCCCCAGCATTTT
-	TRBV30	TRBJ2-4	-	CAWKADSKNIQYF	TGTGCCTGGAAGGCGGACAGTAAAAACATTCAGTACTTC
TRBD1	TRBV11-3	TRBJ1-4	-	CASSLTGTGSEKLFF	TGTGCCAGCAGCCTAACCGGGACAGGAAGCGAAAAACTGTTTTTT
TRBD1	TRBV6-2/TRBV6-3	TRBJ2-7	-	CASSQTLGTGREQYF	TGTGCCAGCAGTCAGACCCTCGGGACAGGGAGAGAGCAGTACTTC